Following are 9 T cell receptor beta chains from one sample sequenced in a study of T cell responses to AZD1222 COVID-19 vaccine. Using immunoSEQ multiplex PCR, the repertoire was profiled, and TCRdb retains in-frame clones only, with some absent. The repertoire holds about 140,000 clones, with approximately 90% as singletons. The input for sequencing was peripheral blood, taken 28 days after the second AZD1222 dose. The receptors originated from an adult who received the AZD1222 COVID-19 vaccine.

The CDR3 protein is CAISKDSTEAFF. CDR3 bases: TGTGCCATCAGCAAAGACAGTACTGAAGCTTTCTTT. This chain joins TRBV10-3 and TRBJ1-1; D is possibly TRBD1 (5 bases). This CDR3 has 12 amino acids. Trimming took off 6 bases at V and 5 bases at J, with 10 bases between the two ends. Germline CDR1 is ENHRY and CDR2 is SYGVKD.

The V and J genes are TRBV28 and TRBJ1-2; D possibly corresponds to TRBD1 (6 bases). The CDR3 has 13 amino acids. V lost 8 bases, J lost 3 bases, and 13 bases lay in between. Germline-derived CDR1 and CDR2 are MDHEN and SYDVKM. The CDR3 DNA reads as TGTGCCAGCGCGACAGGCAATGACTATGGCTACACCTTC. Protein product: CASATGNDYGYTF.

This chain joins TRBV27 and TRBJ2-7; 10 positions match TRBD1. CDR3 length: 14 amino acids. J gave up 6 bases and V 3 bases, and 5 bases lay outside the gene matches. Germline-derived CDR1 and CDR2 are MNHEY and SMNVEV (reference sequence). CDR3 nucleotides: TGTGCCAGCAGTTTCCGACAGGGGGCGAGCGAGCAGTACTTC. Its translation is CASSFRQGASEQYF.

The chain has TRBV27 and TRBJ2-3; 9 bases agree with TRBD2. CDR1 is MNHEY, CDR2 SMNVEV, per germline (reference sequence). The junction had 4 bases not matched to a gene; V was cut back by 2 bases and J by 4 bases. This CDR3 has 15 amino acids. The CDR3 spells CASSLTTSGPDTQYF. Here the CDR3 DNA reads TGTGCCAGCAGTTTAACGACTAGCGGACCAGATACGCAGTATTTT.

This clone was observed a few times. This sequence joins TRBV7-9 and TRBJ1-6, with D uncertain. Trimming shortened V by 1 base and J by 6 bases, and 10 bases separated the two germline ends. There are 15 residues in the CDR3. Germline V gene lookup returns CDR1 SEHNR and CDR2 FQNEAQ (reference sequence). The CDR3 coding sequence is TGTGCCAGCAGCTTAGGAGGGAGTGGTAATTCACCCCTCCACTTT. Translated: CASSLGGSGNSPLHF.

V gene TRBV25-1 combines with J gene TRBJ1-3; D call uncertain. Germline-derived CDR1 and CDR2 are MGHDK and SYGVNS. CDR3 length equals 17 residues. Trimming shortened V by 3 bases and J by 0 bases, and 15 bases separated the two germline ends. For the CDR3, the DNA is TGTGCCAGCAGTGACCTCAACCCAGGAAACTCTGGAAACACCATATATTTT. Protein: CASSDLNPGNSGNTIYF.

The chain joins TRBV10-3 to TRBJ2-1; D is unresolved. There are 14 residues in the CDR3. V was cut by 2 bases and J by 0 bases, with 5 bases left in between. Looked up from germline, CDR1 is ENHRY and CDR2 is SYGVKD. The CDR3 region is CAISEQNSYNEQFF. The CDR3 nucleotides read TGTGCCATCAGTGAGCAAAACTCCTACAATGAGCAGTTCTTC.

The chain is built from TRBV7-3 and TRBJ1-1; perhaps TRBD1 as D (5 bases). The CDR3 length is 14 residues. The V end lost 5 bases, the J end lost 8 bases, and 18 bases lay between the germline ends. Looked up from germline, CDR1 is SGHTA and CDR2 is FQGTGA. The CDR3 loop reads CASSRGGPRGEAFF. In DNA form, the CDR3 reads TGTGCCAGCAGCCGGGGCGGCCCGAGAGGAGAAGCTTTCTTT.

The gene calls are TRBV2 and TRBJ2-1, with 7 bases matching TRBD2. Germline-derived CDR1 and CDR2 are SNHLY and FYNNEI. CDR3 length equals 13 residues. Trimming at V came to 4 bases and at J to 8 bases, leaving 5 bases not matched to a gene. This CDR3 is CASSVASGHEQFF. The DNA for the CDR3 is TGTGCCAGCAGTGTAGCTAGCGGTCATGAGCAGTTCTTC. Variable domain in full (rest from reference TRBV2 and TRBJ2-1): EPEVTQTPSHQVTQMGQEVILRCVPISNHLYFYWYRQILGQKVEFLVSFYNNEISEKSEIFDDQFSVERPDGSNFTLKIRSTKLEDSAMYFCASSVASGHEQFFGPGTRLTVL.